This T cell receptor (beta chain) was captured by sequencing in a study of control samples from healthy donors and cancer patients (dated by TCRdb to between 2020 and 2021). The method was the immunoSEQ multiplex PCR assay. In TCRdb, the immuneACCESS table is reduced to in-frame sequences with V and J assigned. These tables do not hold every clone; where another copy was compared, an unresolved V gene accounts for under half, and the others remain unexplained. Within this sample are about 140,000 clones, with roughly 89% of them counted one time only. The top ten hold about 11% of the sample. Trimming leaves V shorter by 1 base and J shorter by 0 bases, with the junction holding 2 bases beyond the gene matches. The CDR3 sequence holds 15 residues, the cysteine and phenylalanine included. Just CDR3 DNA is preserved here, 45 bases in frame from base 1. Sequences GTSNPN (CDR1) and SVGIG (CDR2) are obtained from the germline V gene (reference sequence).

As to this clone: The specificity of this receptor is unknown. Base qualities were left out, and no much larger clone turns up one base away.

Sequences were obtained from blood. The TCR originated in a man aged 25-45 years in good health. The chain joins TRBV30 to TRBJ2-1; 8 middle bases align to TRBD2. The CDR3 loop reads CAWSGREDSYNEQFF. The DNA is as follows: TGTGCCTGGAGTGGGCGGGAGGACTCCTACAATGAGCAGTTCTTC.